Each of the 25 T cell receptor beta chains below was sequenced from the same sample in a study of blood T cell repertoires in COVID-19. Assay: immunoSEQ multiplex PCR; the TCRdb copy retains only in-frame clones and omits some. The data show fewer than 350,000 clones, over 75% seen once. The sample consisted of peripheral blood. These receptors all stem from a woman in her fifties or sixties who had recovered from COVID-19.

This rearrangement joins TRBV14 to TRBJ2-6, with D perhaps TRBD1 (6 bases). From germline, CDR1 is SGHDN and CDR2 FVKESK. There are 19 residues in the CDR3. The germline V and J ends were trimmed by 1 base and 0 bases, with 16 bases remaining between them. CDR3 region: CASSQANPGALSGANVLTF. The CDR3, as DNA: TGTGCCAGCAGCCAAGCTAACCCAGGGGCTCTCTCTGGGGCCAACGTCCTGACTTTC.

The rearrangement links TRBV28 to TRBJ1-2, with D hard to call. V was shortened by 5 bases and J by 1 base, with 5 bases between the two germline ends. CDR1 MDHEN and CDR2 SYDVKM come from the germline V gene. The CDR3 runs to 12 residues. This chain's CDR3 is CASSLYNYGYTF. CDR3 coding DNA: TGTGCCAGCAGTCTTTATAACTATGGCTACACCTTC.

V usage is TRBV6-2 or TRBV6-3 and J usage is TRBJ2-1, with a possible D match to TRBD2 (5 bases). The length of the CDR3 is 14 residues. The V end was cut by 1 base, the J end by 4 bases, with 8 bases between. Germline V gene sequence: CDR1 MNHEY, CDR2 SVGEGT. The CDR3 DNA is TGTGCCAGCAGTTACTTGGGAGATTACAATGAGCAGTTCTTC. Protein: CASSYLGDYNEQFF.

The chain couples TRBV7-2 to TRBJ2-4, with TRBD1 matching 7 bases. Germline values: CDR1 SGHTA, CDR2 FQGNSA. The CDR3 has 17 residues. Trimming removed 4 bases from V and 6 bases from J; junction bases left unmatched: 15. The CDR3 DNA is TGTGCCAGCAGCTCCCTCCGGGACGACAGGGCCTTAAACATTCAGTACTTC. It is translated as CASSSLRDDRALNIQYF.

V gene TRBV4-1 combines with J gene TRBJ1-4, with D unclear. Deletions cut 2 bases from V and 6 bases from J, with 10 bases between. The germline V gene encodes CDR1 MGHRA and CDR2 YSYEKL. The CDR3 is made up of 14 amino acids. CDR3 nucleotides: TGCGCCAGCAGCCAACCAGGAATATATGAAAAACTGTTTTTT. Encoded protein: CASSQPGIYEKLFF.

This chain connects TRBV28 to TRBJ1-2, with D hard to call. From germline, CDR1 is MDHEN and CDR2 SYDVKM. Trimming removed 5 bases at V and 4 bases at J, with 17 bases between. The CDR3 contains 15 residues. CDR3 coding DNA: TGTGCCAGCAGTCAGCGGGAACTGGAACTCTATGGCTACACCTTC. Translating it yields CASSQRELELYGYTF.

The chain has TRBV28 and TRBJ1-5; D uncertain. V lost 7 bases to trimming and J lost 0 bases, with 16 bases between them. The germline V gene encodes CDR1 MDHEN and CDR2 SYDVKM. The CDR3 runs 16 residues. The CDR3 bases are TGTGCCAGCACCCCAAGTACGGGATATAGCAATCAGCCCCAGCATTTT. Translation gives CASTPSTGYSNQPQHF.

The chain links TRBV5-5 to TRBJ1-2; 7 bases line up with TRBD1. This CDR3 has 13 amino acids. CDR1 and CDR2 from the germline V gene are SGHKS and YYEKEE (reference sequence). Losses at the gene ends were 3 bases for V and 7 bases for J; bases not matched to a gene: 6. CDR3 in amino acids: CASSYTGDAGYTF. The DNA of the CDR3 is TGTGCCAGCAGCTACACAGGGGACGCTGGCTACACCTTC. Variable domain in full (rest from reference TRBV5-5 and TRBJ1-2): DAGVTQSPTHLIKTRGQQVTLRCSPISGHKSVSWYQQVLGQGPQFIFQYYEKEERGRGNFPDRFSARQFPNYSSELNVNALLLGDSALYLCASSYTGDAGYTFGSGTRLTVV.

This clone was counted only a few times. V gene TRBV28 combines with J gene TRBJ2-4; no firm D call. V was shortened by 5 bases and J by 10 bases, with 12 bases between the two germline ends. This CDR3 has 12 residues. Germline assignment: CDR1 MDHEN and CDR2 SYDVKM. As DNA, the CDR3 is TGTGCCAGCAGTGCCCCAGGATTGATTCAGTACTTC. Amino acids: CASSAPGLIQYF.

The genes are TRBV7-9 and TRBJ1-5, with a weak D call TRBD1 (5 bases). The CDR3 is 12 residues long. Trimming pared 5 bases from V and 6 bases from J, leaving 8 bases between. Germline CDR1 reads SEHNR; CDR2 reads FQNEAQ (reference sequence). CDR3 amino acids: CASSRGTQPQHF. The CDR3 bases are TGTGCCAGCAGCCGGGGGACTCAGCCCCAGCATTTT.

This CDR3 reads CASSMGTGVNSPLHF. CDR3 bases: TGTGCCAGTAGTATGGGGACAGGGGTAAATTCACCCCTCCACTTT. The chain employs TRBV19 and TRBJ1-6, with 10 nucleotides matching TRBD1. V lost 3 bases and J lost 7; bases outside the gene matches: 3. Germline V gene lookup returns CDR1 LNHDA and CDR2 SQIVND (reference sequence). The CDR3 has 15 residues.

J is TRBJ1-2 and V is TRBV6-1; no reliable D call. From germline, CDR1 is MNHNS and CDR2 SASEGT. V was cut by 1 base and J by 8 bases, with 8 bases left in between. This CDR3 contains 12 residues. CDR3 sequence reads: CASSEGLRGYTF. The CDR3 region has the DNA TGTGCCAGCAGTGAAGGACTGAGGGGCTACACCTTC.

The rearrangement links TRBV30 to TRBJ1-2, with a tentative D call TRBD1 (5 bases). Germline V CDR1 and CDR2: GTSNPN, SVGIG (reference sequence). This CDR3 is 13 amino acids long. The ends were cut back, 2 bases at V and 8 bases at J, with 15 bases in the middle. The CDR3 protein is CAWSHKGPGGYTF. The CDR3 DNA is TGTGCCTGGAGTCATAAGGGGCCTGGGGGCTACACCTTC.

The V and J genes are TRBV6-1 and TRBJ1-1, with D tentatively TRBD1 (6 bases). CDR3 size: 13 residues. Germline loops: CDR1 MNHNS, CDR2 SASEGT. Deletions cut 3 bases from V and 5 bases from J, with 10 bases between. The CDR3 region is CASSDLQGTEAFF. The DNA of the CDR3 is TGTGCCAGCAGTGATTTACAGGGAACTGAAGCTTTCTTT.

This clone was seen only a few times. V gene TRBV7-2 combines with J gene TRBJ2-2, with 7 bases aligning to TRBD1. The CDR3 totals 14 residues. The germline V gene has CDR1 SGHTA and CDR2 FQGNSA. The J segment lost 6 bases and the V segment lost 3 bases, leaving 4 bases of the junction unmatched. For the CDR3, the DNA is TGTGCCAGCAGCTTGATAGGGACAGCCGGGGAGCTGTTTTTT. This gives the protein CASSLIGTAGELFF.

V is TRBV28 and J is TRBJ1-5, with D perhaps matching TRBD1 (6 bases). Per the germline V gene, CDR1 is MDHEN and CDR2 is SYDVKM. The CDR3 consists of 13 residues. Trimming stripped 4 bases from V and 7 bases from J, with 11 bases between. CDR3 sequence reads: CASSWGGGQPQHF. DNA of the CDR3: TGTGCCAGCAGTTGGGGGGGCGGGCAGCCCCAGCATTTT.

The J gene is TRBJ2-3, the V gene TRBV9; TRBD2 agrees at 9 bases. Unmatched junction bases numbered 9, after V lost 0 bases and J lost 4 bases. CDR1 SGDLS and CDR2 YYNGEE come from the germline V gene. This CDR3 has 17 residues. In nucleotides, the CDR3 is TGTGCCAGCAGCGTAGCTCATGGCGGGGGGGACCCAGATACGCAGTATTTT. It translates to CASSVAHGGGDPDTQYF.

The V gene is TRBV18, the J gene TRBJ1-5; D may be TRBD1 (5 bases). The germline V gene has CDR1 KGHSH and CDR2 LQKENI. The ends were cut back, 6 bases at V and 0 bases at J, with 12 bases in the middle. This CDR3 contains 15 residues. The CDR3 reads CASSPTTDSNQPQHF. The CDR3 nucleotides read TGTGCCAGCTCGCCTACGACAGATAGCAATCAGCCCCAGCATTTT.

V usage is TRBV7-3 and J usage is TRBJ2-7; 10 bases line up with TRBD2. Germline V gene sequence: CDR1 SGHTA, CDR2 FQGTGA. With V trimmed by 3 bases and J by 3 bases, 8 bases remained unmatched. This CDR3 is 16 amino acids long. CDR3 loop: CASSLRSGRALYEQYF. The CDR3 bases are TGTGCCAGCAGCTTGAGAAGCGGGAGGGCCCTCTACGAGCAGTACTTC.

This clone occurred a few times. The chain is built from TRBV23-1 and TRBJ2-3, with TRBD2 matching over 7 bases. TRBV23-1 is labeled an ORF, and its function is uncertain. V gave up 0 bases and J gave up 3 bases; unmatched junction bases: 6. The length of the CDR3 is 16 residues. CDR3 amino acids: CASSQSAGQATDTQYF. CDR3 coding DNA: TGCGCCAGCAGTCAATCAGCGGGGCAGGCGACAGATACGCAGTATTTT.

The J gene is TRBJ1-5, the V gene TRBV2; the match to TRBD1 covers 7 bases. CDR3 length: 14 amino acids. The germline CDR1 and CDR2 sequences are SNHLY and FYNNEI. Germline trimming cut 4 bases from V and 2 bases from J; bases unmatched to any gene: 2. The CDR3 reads CASSGTGGNQPQHF. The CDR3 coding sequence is TGTGCCAGCAGTGGCACAGGGGGCAATCAGCCCCAGCATTTT.

The CDR3 region has the DNA TGTGCCAGCAGCCCCGGGACTAGCGGAGCCTACGAGCAGTACTTC. Its protein product is CASSPGTSGAYEQYF. V is TRBV7-6 and J is TRBJ2-7; the match to TRBD2 covers 11 bases. Germline trimming cut 5 bases from V and 2 bases from J; bases unmatched to any gene: 5. The CDR3 runs to 15 residues. Germline V gene data show CDR1 as SGHVS and CDR2 as FNYEAQ.

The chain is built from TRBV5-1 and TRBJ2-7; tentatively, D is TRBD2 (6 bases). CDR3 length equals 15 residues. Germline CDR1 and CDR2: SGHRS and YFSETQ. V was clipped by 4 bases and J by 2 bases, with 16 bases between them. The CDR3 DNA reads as TGCGCCAGCAGCCAACGGCGGGGAATGACCTACGAGCAGTACTTC. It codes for CASSQRRGMTYEQYF.

The chain's CDR3 is CASSRSYRGRGTQYF. As DNA, the CDR3 is TGTGCCAGCAGCCGATCGTACAGGGGGCGAGGGACCCAGTACTTC. The genes are TRBV3-1 (or the pseudogene TRBV3-2) and TRBJ2-5; TRBD1 agrees at 9 bases. The CDR3 has 15 amino acids. V gave up 4 bases and J gave up 7 bases; unmatched junction bases: 10. Germline loops: CDR1 LGHDT, CDR2 YNNKEL (reference sequence).

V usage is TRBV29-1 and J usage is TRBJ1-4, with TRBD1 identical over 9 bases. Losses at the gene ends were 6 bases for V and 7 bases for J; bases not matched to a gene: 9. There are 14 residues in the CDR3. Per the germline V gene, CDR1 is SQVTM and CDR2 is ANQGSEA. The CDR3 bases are TGCAGCGTCGCTCTACAGGGGGCGGGTGAAAAACTGTTTTTT. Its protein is CSVALQGAGEKLFF.